Below, 18 T cell receptor beta chains from the same sample are listed, as sequenced in a study of cytomegalovirus exposure and HLA in healthy donors. PCR was performed using 60 Vbeta and 13 Jbeta primers. Profiled with immunoSEQ multiplex PCR; TCRdb holds only in-frame clones, not every one. The sample holds 43,000 or so clones, over 55% seen once. Sequences were obtained from PBMCs. These receptor sequences come from a human donor in good health.

This rearrangement joins TRBV6-6 to TRBJ1-5, with 9 positions matching TRBD1. J was trimmed by 7 bases and V by 1 base; bases with no gene match: 8. Germline values: CDR1 MNHNY, CDR2 SVGAGI (reference sequence). The CDR3 runs to 16 residues. The CDR3 DNA reads as TGTGCCAGCAGTTACTTAGGGACAGGGCTTAAACAGCCCCAGCATTTT. As protein: CASSYLGTGLKQPQHF.

This clone has a handful of counts. The chain is built from TRBV19 and TRBJ1-3; 8 bases align to TRBD1. CDR3 length: 14 residues. Germline lookup yields CDR1 LNHDA and CDR2 SQIVND (reference sequence). After removal of 5 bases from V and 4 bases from J, the junction contained 4 bases not matched to a gene. The CDR3 DNA reads TGTGCCAGTAGTGTTGACAGGGGAGGAAACACCATATATTTT. Translation: CASSVDRGGNTIYF. The complete variable domain, with remaining parts taken from reference TRBV19 and TRBJ1-3, reads DGGITQSPKYLFRKEGQNVTLSCEQNLNHDAMYWYRQDPGQGLRLIYYSQIVNDFQKGDIAEGYSVSREKKESFPLTVTSAQKNPTAFYLCASSVDRGGNTIYFGEGSWLTVV.

The chain joins TRBV5-1 to TRBJ2-3; D might be TRBD2 (6 bases). The CDR3 extends over 15 amino acids. CDR1 SGHRS and CDR2 YFSETQ come from the germline V gene. Trimming cost V 4 bases and J 3 bases, with 15 bases left between them. CDR3 DNA sequence: TGCGCCAGCAGCCTACTAGCTGAAGGTACAGATACGCAGTATTTT. It encodes CASSLLAEGTDTQYF.

The V and J genes are TRBV7-3 and TRBJ1-2; D might be TRBD1 (6 bases). The CDR3 is made up of 14 amino acids. V lost 2 bases to trimming and J lost 6 bases, with 13 bases between them. CDR1 and CDR2 from the germline V gene are SGHTA and FQGTGA. For the CDR3, the DNA is TGTGCCAGCAGCTTAGACTCGCAGGGGCATGGCTACACCTTC. Translation: CASSLDSQGHGYTF.

The chain couples TRBV15 to TRBJ2-4; TRBD2 agrees at 7 bases. CDR3 length: 15 residues. CDR1 and CDR2 from the germline V gene are LNHNV and YYDKDF (reference sequence). Unmatched junction bases numbered 11, after V lost 0 bases and J lost 12 bases. The CDR3 reads CATSRDGGASGPQYF. The CDR3 coding sequence is TGTGCCACCAGCAGAGATGGAGGTGCTAGCGGACCTCAGTACTTC.

This clone was seen only a few times. The CDR3 DNA reads TGTGCCAGCAGCCAAGGACCGGGCAGCGGGGGGATTTCCTACGAGCAGTACTTC. This sequence encodes CASSQGPGSGGISYEQYF. The chain recombines TRBV4-2 with TRBJ2-7; TRBD2 aligns across 9 bases. Per the germline V gene, CDR1 is LGHNA and CDR2 is YNFKEQ. The V gene end was trimmed by 1 base and the J gene end by 1 base; junction bases not matched to a gene: 11. This CDR3 is built from 18 residues.

This chain connects TRBV10-3 to TRBJ1-3, with D perhaps TRBD1 (6 bases). Trimming took 6 bases from V and 4 from J, leaving 13 bases between them. The CDR3 has 14 residues. The germline V gene encodes CDR1 ENHRY and CDR2 SYGVKD. The CDR3 region has the DNA TGTGCCATCAGCCTGCCGGACAGCGGAAACACCATATATTTT. Translated, it gives CAISLPDSGNTIYF.

The chain recombines TRBV25-1 with TRBJ1-2; 7 positions match TRBD1. V gave up 5 bases and J gave up 0 bases; unmatched junction bases: 9. The CDR3 length is 16 residues. Germline V gives CDR1 MGHDK, CDR2 SYGVNS. CDR3 protein: CASSPLGQNSNYGYTF. The DNA of the CDR3 is TGTGCCAGCAGTCCCCTGGGACAGAATTCTAACTATGGCTACACCTTC.

The rearrangement uses TRBV6-5 and TRBJ2-3, with TRBD2 as a possible D gene (5 bases). The CDR3 runs to 16 residues. V was clipped by 3 bases and J by 1 base, with 14 bases between them. In germline, CDR1 is MNHEY, CDR2 SVGAGI. The CDR3 loop reads CASSYEGWYGTDTQYF. CDR3 nucleotides: TGTGCCAGCAGTTATGAGGGATGGTATGGCACAGATACGCAGTATTTT.

The chain has TRBV6-6 and TRBJ1-2, with 9 bases identical to TRBD1. Trimming cost V 6 bases and J 2 bases; bases outside gene matches: 7. The CDR3 extends over 15 amino acids. The germline gives CDR1 MNHNY, CDR2 SVGAGI (reference sequence). CDR3: CASREDRGTNYGYTF. Here the CDR3 DNA reads TGTGCCAGCAGGGAAGACAGGGGGACCAACTATGGCTACACCTTC.

This clone was counted a few times. The chain links TRBV15 to TRBJ2-7, with a possible D match to TRBD2 (7 bases). This CDR3 has 16 residues. The V end was cut by 3 bases, the J end by 2 bases, with 17 bases between. From germline, CDR1 is LNHNV and CDR2 YYDKDF (reference sequence). The CDR3 is CATSRERGGDTYEQYF. The CDR3 DNA reads as TGTGCCACCAGCAGGGAGAGAGGGGGGGATACCTACGAGCAGTACTTC.

V and J are TRBV7-3 and TRBJ1-1; no reliable D call. V was trimmed by 5 bases and J by 3 bases, leaving 10 bases between them. From germline, CDR1 is SGHTA and CDR2 FQGTGA. The CDR3 has 13 residues. CDR3 nucleotide sequence: TGTGCCAGCAGCATCGGAGGGCACACTGAAGCTTTCTTT. Translation: CASSIGGHTEAFF.

In this sample, this clone turned up a few times. This sequence joins TRBV5-4 and TRBJ1-6, with D possibly TRBD1 on 6 matching bases. The V gene lost 3 bases and the J gene lost 10 bases, with 14 bases spanning the gap. Germline values: CDR1 SGHNT, CDR2 YYREEE (reference sequence). The CDR3 consists of 14 residues. The CDR3 region has the DNA TGTGCCAGCAGCTCCTACAGGGTACGATCACCCCTCCACTTT. Residues: CASSSYRVRSPLHF.

This chain links TRBV7-2 with TRBJ2-5; 8 nucleotides line up with TRBD1. The junction had 13 bases not matched to a gene; V was cut back by 5 bases and J by 2 bases. CDR3 length equals 17 residues. CDR1 SGHTA and CDR2 FQGNSA come from the germline V gene. The CDR3: CASSLGPGTGSQETQYF. The CDR3 nucleotides read TGTGCCAGCAGCCTCGGCCCCGGGACAGGCTCTCAAGAGACCCAGTACTTC.

With regard to this clone: Within the sample, other DNA sequences also encode this same CDR3. This sequence joins TRBV2 and TRBJ1-1; tentative D call: TRBD1 (6 bases). V was pared by 4 bases and J by 1 base, with 7 bases between. The CDR3 consists of 13 residues. Germline values: CDR1 SNHLY, CDR2 FYNNEI. The CDR3 DNA reads as TGTGCCAGCAGTGTACAGGGGAACACTGAAGCTTTCTTT. Protein: CASSVQGNTEAFF. Filled out from reference TRBV2 and TRBJ1-1, the complete variable domain reads EPEVTQTPSHQVTQMGQEVILRCVPISNHLYFYWYRQILGQKVEFLVSFYNNEISEKSEIFDDQFSVERPDGSNFTLKIRSTKLEDSAMYFCASSVQGNTEAFFGQGTRLTVV.

The gene calls are TRBV28 and TRBJ1-2; D ambiguous. V dropped 2 bases and J dropped 8 bases, with 9 bases sitting between them. Germline V gives CDR1 MDHEN, CDR2 SYDVKM. The CDR3 contains 12 residues. The CDR3 sequence: CASSLIVGGYTF. The CDR3 region has the DNA TGTGCCAGCAGTTTAATAGTCGGGGGCTACACCTTC.

DNA for the CDR3: TGTGCCAGCAGCTCAGACAGGCCGTGGGAGACCCAGTACTTC. This encodes CASSSDRPWETQYF. The chain couples TRBV7-9 to TRBJ2-5; TRBD1 might be the D (6 bases). This CDR3 has 14 residues. Germline V gene sequence: CDR1 SEHNR, CDR2 FQNEAQ (reference sequence). V was shortened by 4 bases and J by 5 bases, with 14 bases between the two germline ends. Full variable domain (rest looked up from reference TRBV7-9 and TRBJ2-5): DTGVSQNPRHKITKRGQNVTFRCDPISEHNRLYWYRQTLGQGPEFLTYFQNEAQLEKSRLLSDRFSAERPKGSFSTLEIQRTEQGDSAMYLCASSSDRPWETQYFGPGTRLLVL.

This sequence joins TRBV9 and TRBJ2-5; tentative D call: TRBD1 (6 bases). With 2 bases removed from V and 0 bases from J, the gap between germline ends came to 8 bases. The CDR3 has 14 amino acids. Germline V gene data show CDR1 as SGDLS and CDR2 as YYNGEE. The CDR3 DNA follows: TGTGCCAGCAGCGTCAGGACAGACCAAGAGACCCAGTACTTC. Translation: CASSVRTDQETQYF.